Following are 14 T cell receptor beta chains from one sample sequenced in a study of patients and donors after allogeneic stem cell transplantation. MiXCR, applied by TCRdb to the RT-PCR reads, yields one record per CDR3 protein. This sample has approximately 150,000 distinct CDR3 sequences, with 30% to 45% found just once. The sequencing input was blood, either unsorted or a sorted T cell fraction (not recorded which). The receptor source for this set is a human donor who was either an allogeneic HSCT recipient or a stem cell or donor lymphocyte infusion donor (not recorded which). It is not recorded whose cells these are; they may come from a transplant donor.

This clonotype was observed once. This sequence joins TRBV6-5 and TRBJ1-1; D is unclear. Germline assignment: CDR1 MNHEY and CDR2 SVGAGI. V was trimmed by 0 bases and J by 3 bases, leaving 8 bases between them. The CDR3 loop spans 14 amino acids. Here the CDR3 DNA reads TGTGCCAGCAGTTACTCGCGGCCCTACACTGAAGCTTTCTTT. This encodes CASSYSRPYTEAFF.

This clonotype was observed a handful of times. The chain joins TRBV12-3 or TRBV12-4 to TRBJ1-2; no clear D gene. This CDR3 region has 12 residues. V was trimmed by 4 bases and J by 6 bases, leaving 9 bases between them. The CDR3 DNA follows: TGTGCCAGCAGTTCCCGTCCCGATGGCTACACCTTC. It yields the protein CASSSRPDGYTF.

V gene TRBV12-3 or TRBV12-4 combines with J gene TRBJ2-2; no firm D call. Trimming pared 6 bases from V and 9 bases from J, leaving 14 bases between. The CDR3 runs 13 residues. The CDR3 DNA sequence: TGTGCCAGCAGGCTTCCAGACGGGCGGGAGCTGTTTTTT. It is translated as CASRLPDGRELFF.

V gene TRBV28 combines with J gene TRBJ1-5, with TRBD1 identical over 9 bases. The V gene end was trimmed by 3 bases and the J gene end by 0 bases; junction bases not matched to a gene: 12. Germline CDR1 reads MDHEN; CDR2 reads SYDVKM. The CDR3 extends over 19 amino acids. The DNA of the CDR3 is TGTGCCAGCAGTTTGGGGACAGGGTCGAGGATTTATAGCAATCAGCCCCAGCATTTT. Protein: CASSLGTGSRIYSNQPQHF.

The chain carries TRBV11-2 and TRBJ2-5; D gene ambiguous. V gave up 7 bases and J gave up 3 bases, with 15 bases separating them. The CDR3 is made up of 14 amino acids. Germline CDR1 and CDR2: SGHAT and FQNNGV. CDR3 in amino acids: CASTRAFQKETQYF. The CDR3 bases are TGTGCCAGCACTAGGGCCTTTCAAAAAGAGACCCAGTACTTC.

Only a few counts were recorded for this clonotype. V is TRBV25-1 and J is TRBJ1-2; TRBD1 is a possible D gene (5 bases). The CDR3 has 14 residues. CDR1 and CDR2 (germline): MGHDK, SYGVNS. V was shortened by 2 bases and J by 5 bases, with 12 bases between the two germline ends. The CDR3: CASSEGGEWYGYTF. CDR3 nucleotide sequence: TGTGCCAGCAGTGAAGGAGGGGAGTGGTATGGCTACACCTTC.

A note on this clonotype: The junction departs from the called germline gene at one end, perhaps through a read error. The chain employs TRBV7-2 and TRBJ1-5, with no clear D. This CDR3 is built from 13 residues. Germline-derived CDR1 and CDR2 are SGHTA and FQGNSA. The CDR3 is CASSSSGNQPQHF. The CDR3 DNA is TGTGCCAGCAGCTCCTCGGGCAACCAGCCCCAGCATTTT. The whole variable domain, remainder taken from reference TRBV7-2 and TRBJ1-5, is GAGVSQSPSNKVTEKGKDVELRCDPISGHTALYWYRQSLGQGLEFLIYFQGNSAPDKSGLPSDRFSAERTGGSVSTLTIQRTQQEDSAVYLCASSSSGNQPQHFGDGTRLSIL.

This clonotype was seen only a few times. The chain joins TRBV9 to TRBJ1-2; D call uncertain. The CDR3 runs to 12 residues. Germline assignment: CDR1 SGDLS and CDR2 YYNGEE. The V and J ends lost 6 bases and 4 bases respectively, with 10 bases between them. The DNA of the CDR3 is TGTGCCAGCAAGGCGGCCGCCTATGGCTACACCTTC. This sequence encodes CASKAAAYGYTF.

The V call is TRBV12-3 or TRBV12-4, the J call TRBJ1-1; D unresolved. V lost 5 bases to trimming and J lost 7 bases, with 14 bases between them. The CDR3 has 13 residues. The chain's CDR3 is CASSPATAREAFF. CDR3 sequence (DNA): TGTGCCAGCAGTCCCGCGACGGCCCGTGAAGCTTTCTTT.

The chain couples TRBV15 to TRBJ1-2; no clear D. Germline lookup yields CDR1 LNHNV and CDR2 YYDKDF (reference sequence). There are 14 residues in the CDR3. Trimming removed 2 bases from V and 5 bases from J, with 12 bases in between. In nucleotides, the CDR3 is TGTGCCACCAGCAGATCCCGGACTGAATATGGCTACACCTTC. As protein: CATSRSRTEYGYTF.

The J gene is TRBJ1-5, the V gene TRBV6-6, with D possibly being TRBD1 (6 bases). Trimming pared 4 bases from V and 0 bases from J, leaving 16 bases between. Per the germline V gene, CDR1 is MNHNY and CDR2 is SVGAGI (reference sequence). The CDR3 loop spans 17 amino acids. DNA for the CDR3: TGTGCCAGCAGTTTCTACGGGACAAAGTATAGCAATCAGCCCCAGCATTTT. Translating gives CASSFYGTKYSNQPQHF.

This clonotype was seen only a few times. Here the CDR3 reads CASRSQRTGYGYTF. CDR3 sequence (DNA): TGTGCCAGCAGGTCACAGAGAACCGGCTATGGCTACACCTTC. V usage is TRBV7-9 and J usage is TRBJ1-2; no reliable D call. In germline, CDR1 is SEHNR, CDR2 FQNEAQ (reference sequence). Trimming took 6 bases from V and 4 from J, leaving 15 bases between them. The CDR3 sequence is 14 residues long.

This clonotype was seen a few times. Written as DNA, the CDR3 is TGCAGTGCTAGAAGTCTCAGGTTTTCGAACACCGGGGAGCTGTTTTTT. Its protein product is CSARSLRFSNTGELFF. This chain links TRBV20-1 with TRBJ2-2; D unclear. The germline V gene has CDR1 DFQATT and CDR2 SNEGSKA (reference sequence). This CDR3 region has 16 residues. Trimming shortened V by 2 bases and J by 0 bases, and 13 bases separated the two germline ends.

This rearrangement joins TRBV15 to TRBJ1-3; possibly TRBD1 for D (5 bases). Trimming cost V 0 bases and J 0 bases, with 15 bases left between them. The CDR3 has 18 residues. Germline CDR1 and CDR2: LNHNV and YYDKDF (reference sequence). The CDR3 reads CATSRDAGPAFSGNTIYF. The DNA of the CDR3 is TGTGCCACCAGCAGAGATGCGGGACCGGCCTTCTCTGGAAACACCATATATTTT.